The 14 T cell receptor beta chains given below trace back to one sample, sequenced in a study of cytomegalovirus exposure and HLA in healthy donors. The PCR was carried out with 60 Vbeta primers and 13 Jbeta primers. Clones were read by immunoSEQ multiplex PCR, and TCRdb kept only the in-frame ones, dropping some. The ten most abundant clones cover approximately 14% of a sample with under 90,000 clones. The specimen sequenced was PBMCs. The receptor set was obtained from a man aged 50 or older in good health and CMV-seropositive.

The genes are TRBV6-6 and TRBJ1-5, with 8 bases lining up with TRBD1. CDR1 MNHNY and CDR2 SVGAGI come from the germline V gene (reference sequence). The trim removed 6 bases at V and 6 bases at J, leaving 10 bases unmatched. This CDR3 comprises 15 residues. The CDR3 DNA reads TGTGCCAGCAGCTACCAGGGGGCGCCGGGTCAGCCCCAGCATTTT. Its protein product is CASSYQGAPGQPQHF.

The chain links TRBV18 to TRBJ2-7; 9 bases line up with TRBD1. Per the germline V gene, CDR1 is KGHSH and CDR2 is LQKENI. The CDR3 has 14 amino acids. The J segment lost 3 bases and the V segment lost 2 bases, leaving 2 bases of the junction unmatched. This CDR3 is CASSPTGQGYEQYV. The CDR3 nucleotides are TGTGCCAGCTCACCAACGGGACAGGGCTACGAGCAGTACGTC.

This chain connects TRBV7-2 to TRBJ2-1; the D gene is possibly TRBD2 (7 bases). CDR1 is SGHTA and CDR2 is FQGNSA in the germline V gene. Trimming took 6 bases from V and 0 from J, leaving 12 bases between them. The CDR3 totals 15 residues. CDR3: CASSRGGASYNEQFF. Written as DNA, the CDR3 is TGTGCCAGCAGTCGAGGGGGGGCCTCCTACAATGAGCAGTTCTTC.

V gene TRBV18 combines with J gene TRBJ1-4, with D perhaps matching TRBD1 (6 bases). The germline V and J ends were trimmed by 1 base and 5 bases, with 11 bases remaining between them. This CDR3 has 15 residues. The germline V gene has CDR1 KGHSH and CDR2 LQKENI. CDR3 sequence (DNA): TGTGCCAGCTCACCACTGGCAGGGGAAAATGAAAAACTGTTTTTT. Protein sequence: CASSPLAGENEKLFF.

The genes are TRBV10-2 and TRBJ2-5, with 9 bases fitting TRBD2. The CDR3 covers 16 residues. Germline CDR1 reads WSHSY; CDR2 reads SAAADI. Trimming cost V 5 bases and J 5 bases; bases outside gene matches: 12. CDR3 nucleotides: TGCGCCAGCAGTAGTTTGACTAGCGGCCTGGGGGAGACCCAGTACTTC. It yields the protein CASSSLTSGLGETQYF.

The V gene is TRBV11-2, the J gene TRBJ2-1; possibly TRBD1 for D (6 bases). CDR1 is SGHAT, CDR2 FQNNGV, per germline. The CDR3 totals 15 residues. The ends were cut back, 2 bases at V and 0 bases at J, with 8 bases in the middle. CDR3: CASSLRDTSYNEQFF. The CDR3 DNA follows: TGTGCCAGCAGCTTAAGGGACACCTCCTACAATGAGCAGTTCTTC.

The rearrangement links TRBV6-1 to TRBJ2-1; 7 bases match TRBD1. This CDR3 contains 13 residues. Unmatched junction bases numbered 9, after V lost 8 bases and J lost 8 bases. Germline CDR1 and CDR2: MNHNS and SASEGT. DNA of the CDR3: TGTGCCAGCCTGGGGACAGTAGGGGATGAGCAGTTCTTC. Its translation: CASLGTVGDEQFF.

The chain carries TRBV6-1 and TRBJ2-5, with a tentative D call TRBD1 (6 bases). The V end lost 10 bases, the J end lost 1 base, and 16 bases lay between the germline ends. Per germline, CDR1 MNHNS and CDR2 SASEGT. CDR3 size: 14 residues. CDR3 region: CAIRRRGGQETQYF. In DNA, the CDR3 is TGTGCCATCCGGAGAAGAGGGGGCCAAGAGACCCAGTACTTC.

With regard to this clone: One end of the junction fails to match germline, which may point to a read error. This CDR3 reads CASSPDRGNRHF. CDR3 bases: TGCGCCAGCAGCCCCGACAGGGGGAATAGGCACTTC. The rearrangement uses TRBV10-2 and TRBJ2-5, with 9 bases matching TRBD1. The CDR3 length is 12 residues. Germline V gene sequence: CDR1 WSHSY, CDR2 SAAADI.

This chain connects TRBV5-1 to TRBJ2-3; D is unresolved. Germline CDR1 and CDR2: SGHRS and YFSETQ. CDR3 length: 15 amino acids. The V gene lost 0 bases and the J gene lost 4 bases, with 12 bases spanning the gap. CDR3 amino acids: CASSLGHGSADTQYF. Here the CDR3 DNA reads TGCGCCAGCAGCTTGGGACACGGTTCGGCAGATACGCAGTATTTT.

This chain joins TRBV7-9 and TRBJ1-5, with TRBD1 matching over 9 bases. The CDR3 sequence is 19 residues long. The ends lost 0 bases at V and 0 bases at J; junction bases unmatched: 9. Germline-derived CDR1 and CDR2 are SEHNR and FQNEAQ (reference sequence). CDR3 coding DNA: TGTGCCAGCAGCTTAGCAGGGACAGGGTCCTTTTTTAGCAATCAGCCCCAGCATTTT. The encoded protein is CASSLAGTGSFFSNQPQHF. The variable domain in full, completed from reference TRBV7-9 and TRBJ1-5, reads DTGVSQNPRHKITKRGQNVTFRCDPISEHNRLYWYRQTLGQGPEFLTYFQNEAQLEKSRLLSDRFSAERPKGSFSTLEIQRTEQGDSAMYLCASSLAGTGSFFSNQPQHFGDGTRLSIL.

This chain uses TRBV27 with TRBJ2-5; TRBD2 might be the D (6 bases). Trimming shortened V by 6 bases and J by 1 base, and 24 bases separated the two germline ends. Germline CDR1 MNHEY, CDR2 SMNVEV (reference sequence). The CDR3 extends over 18 amino acids. The DNA for the CDR3 is TGTGCCAGCAGCCTCCTGTATCCGGGACTTCCCCTCCAAGAGACCCAGTACTTC. Encoded protein: CASSLLYPGLPLQETQYF.

The chain recombines TRBV10-3 with TRBJ1-5; no firm D call. Trimming left V 4 bases short and J 7 bases short, with 11 bases between. Germline lookup yields CDR1 ENHRY and CDR2 SYGVKD. CDR3 length equals 13 residues. The CDR3 nucleotides read TGTGCCATCAGTGTGGGTGGCGGGCAGCCCCAGCATTTT. Its translation is CAISVGGGQPQHF.

This chain uses TRBV5-1 with TRBJ1-1; D possibly corresponds to TRBD1 (5 bases). Germline CDR1 and CDR2: SGHRS and YFSETQ. Trimming stripped 0 bases from V and 6 bases from J, with 12 bases between. The CDR3 runs to 14 residues. In nucleotides, the CDR3 is TGCGCCAGCAGCTTGGTGGCAGGGATCCCTGAAGCTTTCTTT. This codes for CASSLVAGIPEAFF.